The clone carrying this T cell receptor beta chain was observed many times. Its cognate antigen is unknown. Per germline, CDR1 LGHDT and CDR2 YNNKEL (reference sequence). This CDR3 spans 12 amino acids. V lost 1 base to trimming and J lost 4 bases, with 3 bases between them. These data come from a study of early T cells in non-severe SARS-CoV-2 infection. Study background: Bulk RNA isolated from unsorted whole blood underwent sequencing; chains were not paired. Whole-study findings and limits: Missing private and CD4 specificities, VDJdb matching favored anti-spike CD8 responses.

In the library, individual cDNA molecules carried attached unique molecular identifiers. In TCRdb, the 5' RACE reads were re-called with MiXCR into one record per CDR3 protein. The data hold around 82,000 distinct CDR3 sequences, with roughly 14% observed a single time. The chain combines TRBV3-1 with TRBJ2-3, with D unresolved. The clonotype comes from an adult who was a healthcare worker with PCR-confirmed SARS-CoV-2 infection or an uninfected control (not recorded which). The sample taken for sequencing was whole blood. Here the CDR3 reads CASSQVSDTQYF. CDR3 DNA: TGTGCCAGCAGCCAAGTTTCAGATACGCAGTATTTT.